The rows below give T cell receptor beta chains drawn from one sample of a study of blood T cell repertoires in COVID-19. Produced via immunoSEQ multiplex PCR; TCRdb's table is partial and in-frame only. The data contain 200,000 or so clones, approximately 80% of them singletons. Sequencing input: peripheral blood. These receptor sequences come from a man between 35 and 55 years old who had recovered from COVID-19. The conserved cysteine and the conserved F or W are not part of the CDR3 here.

TRBJ2-5 | TRBV6-5 | ASTPGTGIQETQY
TRBJ1-2 | TRBV9 | ASSVFSTDRGSGYT
TRBJ2-5 | TRBV7-2 | ASSFGLAGGQETQY
TRBJ2-3 | TRBV5-5 | ASSGRTDTQY
TRBJ2-5 | TRBV6-6 | ASSSSGLAGEETQY
TRBJ1-1 | TRBV10-3 | AINTGGNTEAF
TRBJ2-1 | TRBV13 | ASSGLAGKNEQF
TRBJ2-2 | TRBV19 | ASSIGPSGRASGELF
TRBJ2-1 | TRBV7-2 | ASSLERGGYNEQF
TRBJ2-1 | TRBV6-5 | ASTRTSGFYNEQF